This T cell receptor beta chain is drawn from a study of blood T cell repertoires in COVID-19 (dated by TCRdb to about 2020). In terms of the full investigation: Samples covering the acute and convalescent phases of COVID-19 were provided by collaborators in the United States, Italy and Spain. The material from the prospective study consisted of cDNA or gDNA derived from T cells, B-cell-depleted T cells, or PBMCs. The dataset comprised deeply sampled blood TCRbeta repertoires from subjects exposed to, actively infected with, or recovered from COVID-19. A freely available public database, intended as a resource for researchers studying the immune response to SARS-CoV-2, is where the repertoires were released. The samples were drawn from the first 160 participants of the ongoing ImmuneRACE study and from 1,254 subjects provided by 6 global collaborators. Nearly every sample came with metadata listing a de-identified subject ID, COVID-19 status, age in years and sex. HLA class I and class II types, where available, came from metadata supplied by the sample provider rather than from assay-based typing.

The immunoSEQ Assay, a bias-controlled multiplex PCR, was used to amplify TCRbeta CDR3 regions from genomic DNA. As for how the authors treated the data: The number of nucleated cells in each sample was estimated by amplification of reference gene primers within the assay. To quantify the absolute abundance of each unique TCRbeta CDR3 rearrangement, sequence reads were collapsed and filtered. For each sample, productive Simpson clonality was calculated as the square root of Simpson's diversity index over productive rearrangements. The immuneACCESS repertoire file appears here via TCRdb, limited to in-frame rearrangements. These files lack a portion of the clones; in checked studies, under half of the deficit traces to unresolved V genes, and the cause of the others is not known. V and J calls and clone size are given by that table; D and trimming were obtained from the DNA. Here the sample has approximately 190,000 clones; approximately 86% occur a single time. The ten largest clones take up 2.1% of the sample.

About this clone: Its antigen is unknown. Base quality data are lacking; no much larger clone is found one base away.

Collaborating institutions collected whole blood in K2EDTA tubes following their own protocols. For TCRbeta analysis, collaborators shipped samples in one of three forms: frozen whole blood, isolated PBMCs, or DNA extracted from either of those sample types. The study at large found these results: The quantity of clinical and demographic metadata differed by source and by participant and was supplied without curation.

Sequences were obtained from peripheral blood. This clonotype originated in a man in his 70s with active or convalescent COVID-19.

The CDR3 is CACTTGANNSPLHF. The DNA is as follows: TGTGCCTGTACCACAGGGGCCAACAATTCACCCCTCCACTTT. The V and J segments used are TRBV30 and TRBJ1-6; 7 bases in the junction line up with TRBD1. Clipping removes 6 bases from V and 7 bases from J, with 9 as the unmatched junction base count. The CDR3, cysteine through phenylalanine, is 14 amino acids long. Only CDR3 DNA remains: 42 bases, in frame from the first base. Looking up the germline V gene (reference sequence) yields CDR1 GTSNPN and CDR2 SVGIG.